The rows below give T cell receptor beta chains drawn from one sample of a study of Graves' ophthalmopathy and Graves' hyperthyroidism. One entry per CDR3 protein results from TCRdb running MiXCR on the multiplex PCR reads. The table lists just over 400,000 distinct CDR3 sequences, 20% to 25% of them singletons. Sequencing was done on a sample of peripheral blood. All receptors come from a woman under 30 with stable Graves' hyperthyroidism. CDR3s include the opening cysteine and the closing phenylalanine or tryptophan. A D gene is named only where the DNA matches it firmly. A clone size is listed for some rows: how often the clone was seen (once, few, many), or a class if it is expanded.

>.|TRBV24-1|TRBJ2-7|.
CATSDPRRSYEQYF
TGTGCCACCAGTGATCCTCGACGGTCCTACGAGCAGTACTTC
>.|TRBV27|TRBJ2-5|TRBD2
CASSSSAGWEETQYF
TGTGCCAGCAGTTCCTCAGCGGGATGGGAAGAGACCCAGTACTTC
>.|TRBV20-1|TRBJ1-5|TRBD1
CSARDPTGTVNQPQHF
TGCAGTGCTAGAGATCCTACGGGGACAGTCAATCAGCCCCAGCATTTT
>few|TRBV6-5|TRBJ1-2|.
CASSSSRINYGYTF
TGTGCCAGCAGTTCATCGCGTATTAACTATGGCTACACCTTC
>.|TRBV15|TRBJ1-1|.
CATSRDSQGGLPVNTEAFF
TGTGCCACCAGCAGAGATAGTCAGGGCGGTCTACCCGTGAACACTGAAGCTTTCTTT
>many|TRBV28|TRBJ2-7|.
CASSLVRGSYEQYF
TGTGCCAGCAGTTTGGTCAGGGGTTCCTACGAGCAGTACTTC
>many|TRBV5-4|TRBJ1-1|.
CASSSMTENTEAFF
TGTGCCAGCTCCTCTATGACGGAGAACACTGAAGCTTTCTTT
>many|TRBV20-1|TRBJ2-7|.
CSASAGAGPSYEQYF
TGCAGTGCTAGCGCCGGTGCGGGCCCCTCCTACGAGCAGTACTTC
>many|TRBV12-3/TRBV12-4|TRBJ2-7|.
CASSLALDFIGSF
TGTGCCAGCAGTTTAGCCCTTGACTTCATCGGGAGCTTC
>.|TRBV12-3/TRBV12-4|TRBJ2-5|.
CASSFGTHRETQYF
TGTGCCAGCAGTTTTGGCACCCATCGGGAGACCCAGTACTTC
>many|TRBV20-1|TRBJ2-7|.
CSARDVGKDYEQYF
TGCAGTGCTAGAGATGTAGGGAAAGACTACGAGCAGTACTTC
>many|TRBV7-8|TRBJ2-7|.
CASSPGLENEQYF
TGTGCCAGCAGCCCCGGGTTGGAGAACGAGCAGTACTTC
>many|TRBV15|TRBJ2-2|.
CATSSPNRGDTGELFF
TGTGCCACCAGCTCGCCCAATCGAGGGGACACCGGGGAGCTGTTTTTT
>many|TRBV27|TRBJ2-2|TRBD1
CASSFRTDRGGGELFF
TGTGCCAGCAGTTTCAGGACCGACAGGGGAGGCGGGGAGCTGTTTTTT
>few|TRBV7-3|TRBJ2-5|.
CASSLIAEETQYF
TGTGCCAGCAGCTTAATCGCGGAGGAGACCCAGTACTTC
>many|TRBV19|TRBJ1-5|TRBD1
CASRKTGEFQPQHF
TGTGCCAGTAGAAAGACAGGGGAGTTTCAGCCCCAGCATTTT
>many|TRBV28|TRBJ2-7|TRBD1
CASSDSPGQGDSEQYF
TGTGCCAGCAGTGACAGCCCGGGACAGGGAGACTCCGAGCAGTACTTC
>.|TRBV7-2|TRBJ2-7|.
CASSVQGGAYEQYF
TGTGCCAGCAGCGTCCAGGGGGGGGCCTACGAGCAGTACTTC
>many|TRBV6-4|TRBJ2-7|TRBD1
CASSRDRKGPPSYEQYF
TGTGCCAGCAGCCGGGACAGGAAGGGACCCCCTTCCTACGAGCAGTACTTC
>many|TRBV2|TRBJ2-5|TRBD1
CASRADRGVQETQYF
TGTGCCAGCAGAGCGGACAGGGGTGTCCAAGAGACCCAGTACTTC
>many|TRBV12-5|TRBJ2-7|.
CAITSSTVSPYEQYF
TGTGCTATTACATCCTCTACAGTGAGTCCTTACGAGCAGTACTTC
>many|TRBV7-8|TRBJ2-7|TRBD1
CASSLIGGAFYEQYF
TGTGCCAGCAGCTTAATAGGGGGCGCGTTCTACGAGCAGTACTTC
>many|TRBV7-2|TRBJ1-1|.
CASSQTRSTEAFF
TGTGCCAGCAGCCAAACACGGTCCACTGAAGCTTTCTTT
>.|TRBV5-1|TRBJ2-2|.
CASSLEVSNTGELFF
TGCGCCAGCAGCTTGGAAGTTTCGAACACCGGGGAGCTGTTTTTT
>many|TRBV20-1|TRBJ2-7|.
CSARLGLGALGQYF
TGCAGTGCTAGATTGGGGTTAGGGGCTCTAGGGCAGTACTTC
>many|TRBV24-1|TRBJ1-5|.
CATSPGGVYQPQHF
TGTGCCACCAGTCCTGGGGGAGTATATCAGCCCCAGCATTTT
>.|TRBV5-1|TRBJ2-2|.
CASSDGHDANTGELCF
TGCGCCAGCAGTGACGGTCACGACGCGAACACCGGGGAGCTGTGTTTT
>many|TRBV11-2|TRBJ2-7|.
CASSITHSSYEQYF
TGTGCCAGCAGCATAACACACAGCTCCTACGAGCAGTACTTC
>.|TRBV6-5|TRBJ1-1|.
CASSYSGAMNTEACF
TGTGCCAGCAGTTACTCGGGAGCTATGAACACTGAAGCTTGCTTT